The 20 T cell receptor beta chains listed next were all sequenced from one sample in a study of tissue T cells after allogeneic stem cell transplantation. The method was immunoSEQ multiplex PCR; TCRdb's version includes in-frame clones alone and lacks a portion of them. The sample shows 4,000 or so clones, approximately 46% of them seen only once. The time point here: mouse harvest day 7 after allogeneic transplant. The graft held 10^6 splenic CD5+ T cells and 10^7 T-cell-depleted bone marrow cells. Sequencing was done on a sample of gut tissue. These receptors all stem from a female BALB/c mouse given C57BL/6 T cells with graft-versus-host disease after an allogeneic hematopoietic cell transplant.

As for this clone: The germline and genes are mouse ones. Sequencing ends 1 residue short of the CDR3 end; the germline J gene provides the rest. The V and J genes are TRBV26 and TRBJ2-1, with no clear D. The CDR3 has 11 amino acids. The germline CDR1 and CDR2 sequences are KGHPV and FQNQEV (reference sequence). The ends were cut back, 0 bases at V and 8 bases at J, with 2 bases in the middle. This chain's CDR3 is CASSLSTEQFF. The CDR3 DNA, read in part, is TGTGCCAGCAGTCTGTCCACTGAGCAGTTC.

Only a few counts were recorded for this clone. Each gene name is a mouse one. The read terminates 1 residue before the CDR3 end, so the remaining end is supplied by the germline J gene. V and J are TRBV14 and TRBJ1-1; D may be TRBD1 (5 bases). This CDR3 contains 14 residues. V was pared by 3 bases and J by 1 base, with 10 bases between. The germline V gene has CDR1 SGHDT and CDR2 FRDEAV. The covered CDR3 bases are TGTGCCAGCAGTTCCGGGACTGAAAACACAGAAGTCTTC. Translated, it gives CASSSGTENTEVF. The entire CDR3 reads CASSSGTENTEVFF.

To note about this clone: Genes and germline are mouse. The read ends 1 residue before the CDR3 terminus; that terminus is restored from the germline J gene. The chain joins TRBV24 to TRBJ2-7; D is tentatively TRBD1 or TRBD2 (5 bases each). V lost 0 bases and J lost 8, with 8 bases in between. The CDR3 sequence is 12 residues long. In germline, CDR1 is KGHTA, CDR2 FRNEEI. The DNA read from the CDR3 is TGTGCCAGCAGTCTGTATTGGGGCCAACAGTAC. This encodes CASSLYWGQQY. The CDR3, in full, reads CASSLYWGQQYF.

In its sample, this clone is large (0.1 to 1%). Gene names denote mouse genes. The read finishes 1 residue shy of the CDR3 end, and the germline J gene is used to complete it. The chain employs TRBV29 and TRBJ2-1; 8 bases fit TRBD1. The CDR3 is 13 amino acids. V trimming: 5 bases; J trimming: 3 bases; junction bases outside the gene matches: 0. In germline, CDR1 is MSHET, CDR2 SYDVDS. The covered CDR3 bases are TGTGCTAGCAGTCAGGGGGCCTATGCTGAGCAGTTC. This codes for CASSQGAYAEQF. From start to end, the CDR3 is CASSQGAYAEQFF.

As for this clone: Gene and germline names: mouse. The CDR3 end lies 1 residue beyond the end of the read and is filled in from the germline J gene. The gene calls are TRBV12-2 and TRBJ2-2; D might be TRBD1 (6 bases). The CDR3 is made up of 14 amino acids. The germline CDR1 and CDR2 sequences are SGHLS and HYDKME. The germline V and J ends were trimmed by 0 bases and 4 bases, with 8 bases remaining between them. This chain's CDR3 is CASSLQGPTGQLYF. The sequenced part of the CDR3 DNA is TGTGCCAGCTCTCTCCAGGGGCCCACCGGGCAGCTCTAC.

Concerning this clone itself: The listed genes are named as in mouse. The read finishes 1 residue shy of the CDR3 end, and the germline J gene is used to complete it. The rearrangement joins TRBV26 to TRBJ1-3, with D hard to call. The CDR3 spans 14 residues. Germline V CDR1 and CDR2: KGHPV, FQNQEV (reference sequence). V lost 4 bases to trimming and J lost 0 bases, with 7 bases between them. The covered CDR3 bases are TGTGCCAGCAGTCCCGGGAATTCTGGAAATACGCTCTAT. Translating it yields CASSPGNSGNTLY. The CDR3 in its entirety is CASSPGNSGNTLYF.

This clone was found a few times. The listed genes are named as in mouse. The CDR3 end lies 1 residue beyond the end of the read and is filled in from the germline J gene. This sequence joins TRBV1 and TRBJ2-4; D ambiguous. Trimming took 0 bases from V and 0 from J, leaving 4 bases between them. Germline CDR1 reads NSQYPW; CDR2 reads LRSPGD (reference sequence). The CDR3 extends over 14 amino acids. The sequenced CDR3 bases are TGCACCTGCAGTGCAGAGGGAAGTCAAAACACCTTGTAC. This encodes CTCSAEGSQNTLY. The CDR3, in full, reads CTCSAEGSQNTLYF.

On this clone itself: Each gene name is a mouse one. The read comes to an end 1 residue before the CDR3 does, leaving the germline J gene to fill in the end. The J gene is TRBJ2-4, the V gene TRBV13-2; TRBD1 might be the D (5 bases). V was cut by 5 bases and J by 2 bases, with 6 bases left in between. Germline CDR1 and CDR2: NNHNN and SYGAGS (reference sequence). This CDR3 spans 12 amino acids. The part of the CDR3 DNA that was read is TGTGCCAGCGGAGGGGATCAAAACACCTTGTAC. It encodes CASGGDQNTLY. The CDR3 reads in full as CASGGDQNTLYF.

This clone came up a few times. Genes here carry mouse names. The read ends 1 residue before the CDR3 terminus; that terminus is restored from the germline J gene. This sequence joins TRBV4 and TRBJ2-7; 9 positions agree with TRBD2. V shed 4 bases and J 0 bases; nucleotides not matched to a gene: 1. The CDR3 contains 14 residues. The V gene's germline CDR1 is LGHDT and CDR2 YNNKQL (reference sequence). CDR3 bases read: TGTGCCAGCAGCTCCTGGGGGGGCTCCTATGAACAGTAC. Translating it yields CASSSWGGSYEQY. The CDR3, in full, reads CASSSWGGSYEQYF.

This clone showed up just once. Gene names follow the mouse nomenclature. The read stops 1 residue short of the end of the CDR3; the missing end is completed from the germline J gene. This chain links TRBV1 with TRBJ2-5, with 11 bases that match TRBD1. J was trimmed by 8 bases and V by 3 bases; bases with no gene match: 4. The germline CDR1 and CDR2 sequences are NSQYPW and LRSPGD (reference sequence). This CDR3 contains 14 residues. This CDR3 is CTCSAGTGGGTQYF. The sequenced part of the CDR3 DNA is TGCACCTGCAGTGCGGGGACAGGGGGAGGCACCCAGTAC.

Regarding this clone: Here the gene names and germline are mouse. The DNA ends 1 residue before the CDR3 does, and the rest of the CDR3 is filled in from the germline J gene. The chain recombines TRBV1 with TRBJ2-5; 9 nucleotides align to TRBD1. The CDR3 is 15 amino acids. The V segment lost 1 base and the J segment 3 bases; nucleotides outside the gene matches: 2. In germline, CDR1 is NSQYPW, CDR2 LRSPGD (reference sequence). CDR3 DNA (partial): TGCACCTGCAGTGCAGTGACAGGGGGTCAAGACACCCAGTAC. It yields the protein CTCSAVTGGQDTQY. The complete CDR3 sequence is CTCSAVTGGQDTQYF.

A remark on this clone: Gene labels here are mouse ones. CDR3 in amino acids: CASSLVANTGQLYF. The sequenced part of the CDR3 DNA is TGTGCCAGCAGCTTAGTAGCAAACACCGGGCAGCTCTAC. This rearrangement joins TRBV3 to TRBJ2-2; no clear D gene. The DNA ends 1 residue before the CDR3 does, and the rest of the CDR3 is filled in from the germline J gene. The V and J ends lost 1 base and 0 bases respectively, with 3 bases between them. Germline CDR1 reads SNHLY; CDR2 reads FYNGKV (reference sequence). This CDR3 is 14 amino acids long.

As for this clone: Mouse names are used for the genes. Partial CDR3 DNA: TGTGCCAGCTCTCTATGGTCAGGGGGCGGCGAAAGATTATTT. It encodes CASSLWSGGGERLF. The CDR3 in its entirety is CASSLWSGGGERLFF. The V and J genes are TRBV12-2 and TRBJ1-4; TRBD1 aligns across 8 bases. The CDR3 is cut off 1 residue early in the read; its end comes from the germline J gene. Trimming took 1 base from V and 7 from J; bases not matched to a gene: 7. This CDR3 comprises 15 residues. The germline gives CDR1 SGHLS, CDR2 HYDKME.

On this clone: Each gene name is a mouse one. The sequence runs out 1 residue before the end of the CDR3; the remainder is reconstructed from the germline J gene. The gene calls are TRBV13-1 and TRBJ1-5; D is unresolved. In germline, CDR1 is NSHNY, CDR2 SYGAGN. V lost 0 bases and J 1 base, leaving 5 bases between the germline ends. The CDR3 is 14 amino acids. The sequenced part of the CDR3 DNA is TGTGCCAGCAGTGATGCGGGGAACAACCAGGCTCCGCTT. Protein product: CASSDAGNNQAPL. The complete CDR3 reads CASSDAGNNQAPLF.

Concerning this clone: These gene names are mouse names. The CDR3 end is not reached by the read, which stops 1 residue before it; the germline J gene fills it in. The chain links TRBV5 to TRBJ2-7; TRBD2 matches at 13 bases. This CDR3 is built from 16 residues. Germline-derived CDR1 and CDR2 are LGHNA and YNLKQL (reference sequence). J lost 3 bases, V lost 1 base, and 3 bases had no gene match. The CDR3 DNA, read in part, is TGTGCCAGCAGCCAAGTGGGACTGGGGGGGGTCTATGAACAGTAC. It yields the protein CASSQVGLGGVYEQY. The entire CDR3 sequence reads CASSQVGLGGVYEQYF.

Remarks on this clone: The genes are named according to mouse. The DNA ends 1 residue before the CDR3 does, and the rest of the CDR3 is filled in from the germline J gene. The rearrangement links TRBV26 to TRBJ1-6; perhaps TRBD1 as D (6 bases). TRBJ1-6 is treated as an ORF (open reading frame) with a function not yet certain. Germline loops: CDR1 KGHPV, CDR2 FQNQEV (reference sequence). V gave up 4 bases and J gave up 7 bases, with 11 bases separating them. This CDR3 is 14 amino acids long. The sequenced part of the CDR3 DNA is TGTGCCAGCAGTCGGACAGTTCAGAATTCGCCCCTCTAC. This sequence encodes CASSRTVQNSPLY. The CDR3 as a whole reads CASSRTVQNSPLYF.

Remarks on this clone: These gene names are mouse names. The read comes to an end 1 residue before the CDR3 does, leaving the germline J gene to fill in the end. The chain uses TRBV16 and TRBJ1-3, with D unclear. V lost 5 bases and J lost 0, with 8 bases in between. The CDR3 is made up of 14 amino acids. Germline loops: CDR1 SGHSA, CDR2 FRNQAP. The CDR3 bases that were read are TGTGCAAGCAGCCCCGACAATTCTGGAAATACGCTCTAT. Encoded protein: CASSPDNSGNTLY. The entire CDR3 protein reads CASSPDNSGNTLYF.

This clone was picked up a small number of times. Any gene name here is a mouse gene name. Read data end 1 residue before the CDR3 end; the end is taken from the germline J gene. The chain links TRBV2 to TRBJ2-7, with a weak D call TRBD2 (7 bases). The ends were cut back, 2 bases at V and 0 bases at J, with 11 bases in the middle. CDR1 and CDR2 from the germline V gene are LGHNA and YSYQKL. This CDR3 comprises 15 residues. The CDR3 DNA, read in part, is TGTGCCAGCAGCCAACAAGGGGGGGTCTCCTATGAACAGTAC. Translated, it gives CASSQQGGVSYEQY. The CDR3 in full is CASSQQGGVSYEQYF.

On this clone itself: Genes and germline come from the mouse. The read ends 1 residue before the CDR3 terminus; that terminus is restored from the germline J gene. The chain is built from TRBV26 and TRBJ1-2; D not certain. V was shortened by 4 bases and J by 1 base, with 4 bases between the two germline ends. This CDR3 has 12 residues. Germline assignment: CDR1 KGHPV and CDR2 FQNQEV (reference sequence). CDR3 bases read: TGTGCCAGCAGTCAGGGAAACTCCGACTACACC. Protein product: CASSQGNSDYT. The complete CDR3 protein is CASSQGNSDYTF. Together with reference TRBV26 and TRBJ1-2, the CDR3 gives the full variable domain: NSKVIQTPRYLVKGQGQKAKMRCIPEKGHPVVFWYQQNKNNEFKFLINFQNQEVLQQIDMTEKRFSAECPSNSPCSLEIQSSEAGDSALYLCASSQGNSDYTFGSGTRLLVI.

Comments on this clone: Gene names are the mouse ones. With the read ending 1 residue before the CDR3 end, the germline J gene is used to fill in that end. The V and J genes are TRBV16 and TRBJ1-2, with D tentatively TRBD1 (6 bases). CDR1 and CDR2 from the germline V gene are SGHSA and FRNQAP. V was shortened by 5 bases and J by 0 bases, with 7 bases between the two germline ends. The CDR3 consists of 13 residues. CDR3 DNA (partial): TGTGCAAGCAGCCGGACAGCAAACTCCGACTACACC. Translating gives CASSRTANSDYT. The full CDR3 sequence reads CASSRTANSDYTF.